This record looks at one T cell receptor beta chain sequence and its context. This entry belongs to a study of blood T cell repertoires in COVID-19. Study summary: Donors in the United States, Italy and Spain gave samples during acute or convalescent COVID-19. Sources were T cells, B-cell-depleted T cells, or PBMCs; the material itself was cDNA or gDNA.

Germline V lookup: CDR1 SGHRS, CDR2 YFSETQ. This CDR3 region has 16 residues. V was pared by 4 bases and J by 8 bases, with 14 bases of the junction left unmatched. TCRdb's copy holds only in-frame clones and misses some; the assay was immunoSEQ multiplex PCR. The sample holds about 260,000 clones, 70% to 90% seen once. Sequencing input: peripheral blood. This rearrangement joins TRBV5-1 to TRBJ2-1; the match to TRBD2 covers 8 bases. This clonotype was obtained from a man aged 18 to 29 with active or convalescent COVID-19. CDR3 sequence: CASSLLRGGRGHEQFF. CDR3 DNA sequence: TGCGCCAGCAGCCTACTACGGGGGGGCCGTGGGCATGAGCAGTTCTTC.